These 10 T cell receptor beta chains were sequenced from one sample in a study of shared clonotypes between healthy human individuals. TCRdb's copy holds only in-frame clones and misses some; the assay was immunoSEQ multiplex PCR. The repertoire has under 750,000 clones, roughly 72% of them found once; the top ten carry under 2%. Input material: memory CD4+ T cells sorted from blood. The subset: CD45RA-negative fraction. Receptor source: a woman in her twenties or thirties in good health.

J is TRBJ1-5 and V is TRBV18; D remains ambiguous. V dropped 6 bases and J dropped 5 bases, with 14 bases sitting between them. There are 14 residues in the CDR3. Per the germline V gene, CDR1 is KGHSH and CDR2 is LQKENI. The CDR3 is CASSSAGRDQPQHF. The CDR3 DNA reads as TGTGCCAGCTCCTCAGCCGGACGGGATCAGCCCCAGCATTTT.

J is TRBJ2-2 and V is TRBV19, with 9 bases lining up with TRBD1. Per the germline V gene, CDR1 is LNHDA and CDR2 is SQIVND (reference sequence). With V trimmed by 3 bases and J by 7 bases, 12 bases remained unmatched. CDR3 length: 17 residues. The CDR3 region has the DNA TGTGCCAGTAGTATCGGGACAGGGTTCTCTCAGGGCGGGGAGCTGTTTTTT. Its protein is CASSIGTGFSQGGELFF.

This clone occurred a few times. The CDR3 region is CASRLNLGGSYNEQFF. The CDR3 coding sequence is TGTGCCAGCAGACTAAACCTAGGGGGATCCTACAATGAGCAGTTCTTC. The chain has TRBV7-9 and TRBJ2-1, with D maybe TRBD1 (6 bases). CDR1 is SEHNR, CDR2 FQNEAQ, per germline (reference sequence). V dropped 6 bases and J dropped 1 base, with 16 bases sitting between them. This CDR3 spans 16 amino acids.

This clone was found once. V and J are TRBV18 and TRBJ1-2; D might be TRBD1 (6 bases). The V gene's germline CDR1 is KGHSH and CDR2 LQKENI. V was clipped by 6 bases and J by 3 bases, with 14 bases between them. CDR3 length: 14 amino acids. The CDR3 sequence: CASSSRDTDYGYTF. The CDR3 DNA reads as TGTGCCAGCTCGTCTCGGGACACCGACTATGGCTACACCTTC.

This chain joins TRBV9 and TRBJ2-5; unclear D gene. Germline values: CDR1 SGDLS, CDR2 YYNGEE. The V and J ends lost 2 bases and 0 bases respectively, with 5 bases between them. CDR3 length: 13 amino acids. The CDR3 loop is CASSVSNQETQYF. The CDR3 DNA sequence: TGTGCCAGCAGCGTTTCGAACCAAGAGACCCAGTACTTC.

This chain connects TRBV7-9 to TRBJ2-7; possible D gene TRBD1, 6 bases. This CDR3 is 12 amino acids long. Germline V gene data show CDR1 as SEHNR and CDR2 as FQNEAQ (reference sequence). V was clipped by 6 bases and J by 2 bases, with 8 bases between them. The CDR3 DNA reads TGTGCCAGCAGGCAGGGGACCTACGAGCAGTACTTC. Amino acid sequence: CASRQGTYEQYF.

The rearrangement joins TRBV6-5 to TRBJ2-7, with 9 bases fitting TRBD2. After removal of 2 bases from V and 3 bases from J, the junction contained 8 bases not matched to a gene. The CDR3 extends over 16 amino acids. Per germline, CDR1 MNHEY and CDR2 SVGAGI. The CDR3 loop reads CASSYQRTSEGYEQYF. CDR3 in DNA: TGTGCCAGCAGTTACCAGAGGACTAGCGAGGGCTACGAGCAGTACTTC.

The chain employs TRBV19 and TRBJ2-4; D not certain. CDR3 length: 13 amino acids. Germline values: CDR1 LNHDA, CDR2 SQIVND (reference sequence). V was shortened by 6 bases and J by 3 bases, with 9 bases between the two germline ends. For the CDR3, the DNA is TGTGCCAGTAGAACGATTGGCAAAAACATTCAGTACTTC. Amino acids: CASRTIGKNIQYF.

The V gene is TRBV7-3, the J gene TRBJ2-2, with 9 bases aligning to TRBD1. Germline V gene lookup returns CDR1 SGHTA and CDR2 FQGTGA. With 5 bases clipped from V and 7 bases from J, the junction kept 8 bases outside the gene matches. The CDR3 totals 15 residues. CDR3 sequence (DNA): TGTGCCAGCAGCCCCAGGACAGGGGCAGGCGGGGAGCTGTTTTTT. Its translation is CASSPRTGAGGELFF. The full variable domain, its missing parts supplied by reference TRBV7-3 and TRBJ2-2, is GAGVSQTPSNKVTEKGKYVELRCDPISGHTALYWYRQSLGQGPEFLIYFQGTGAADDSGLPNDRFFAVRPEGSVSTLKIQRTERGDSAVYLCASSPRTGAGGELFFGEGSRLTVL.

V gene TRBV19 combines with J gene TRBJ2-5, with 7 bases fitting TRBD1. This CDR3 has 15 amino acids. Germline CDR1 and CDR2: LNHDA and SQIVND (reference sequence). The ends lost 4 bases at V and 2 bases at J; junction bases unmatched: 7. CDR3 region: CASSTWTGPQETQYF. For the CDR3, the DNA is TGTGCCAGTAGTACGTGGACAGGACCTCAAGAGACCCAGTACTTC.